Listed below are T cell receptor beta chains from one sample, sequenced in a study of cytomegalovirus exposure and HLA in healthy donors. Data came from immunoSEQ multiplex PCR; TCRdb stores just in-frame clones and leaves some out. The sample lists some 140,000 clones; 55% to 80% were seen once. The sample taken for sequencing was PBMCs. The source of these receptors is a middle-aged woman in good health and CMV-seronegative. CDR3s include the opening cysteine and the closing phenylalanine or tryptophan. The D gene is left open where the match is weak. The size field is filled for only some rows; it gives once, few, many or a size class.

cdr3_nt	cdr3_aa	v_call	j_call	d_call	clone_size
TGTGCCACCAGCTGGGGGGGAAGCACAGGTGAGCAGTTCTTC	CATSWGGSTGEQFF	TRBV15	TRBJ2-1	TRBD2	-
TGCGCCAGCAGCCAAGGTCCGGGAGACTATGGCTACACCTTC	CASSQGPGDYGYTF	TRBV4-1	TRBJ1-2	-	-
TGCGCCAGCCGGAGGGCAGCTGAAGCTTTCTTT	CASRRAAEAFF	TRBV5-1	TRBJ1-1	-	few
TGTGCCAGCAGTTTACGGGACTCTGGGGCCAACGTCCTGACTTTC	CASSLRDSGANVLTF	TRBV6-6	TRBJ2-6	-	-
TGTGCCAGCAGTTACTCGGGAGGTTCGGTATACACCTTC	CASSYSGGSVYTF	TRBV6-5	TRBJ1-2	-	-
TGTGCCAGCAGTACCGGTTACTCTTACCAAGGCTACACCTTC	CASSTGYSYQGYTF	TRBV6-5	TRBJ1-2	-	-
TGTGCCAGCACCAGGAAGTCCGAAGCTTTCTTT	CASTRKSEAFF	TRBV6-4	TRBJ1-1	-	few
TGTGCCACCGGGACTAGCGGGGGGTTTACAGATACGCAGTATTTT	CATGTSGGFTDTQYF	TRBV10-3	TRBJ2-3	TRBD2	-
TGTGCCAGCAGTTCGACAGGGGAAGGCGAGCAGTACTTC	CASSSTGEGEQYF	TRBV6-5	TRBJ2-7	TRBD1	few
TGTGCCAGCAGTTTAAGGGGGGGGACCTACAATGAGCAGTTCTTC	CASSLRGGTYNEQFF	TRBV28	TRBJ2-1	-	-
TGTGCCATCCAGGATATCGGGGAGCTGTTTTTT	CAIQDIGELFF	TRBV10-3	TRBJ2-2	-	-
TGTGCCAGCAGTGAAGAGACAGTCGGGCAGCCCCAGCATTTT	CASSEETVGQPQHF	TRBV2	TRBJ1-5	-	few
TGTGCCAGCATAGCAGACCAGGGGGCCTATGGCTACACCTTC	CASIADQGAYGYTF	TRBV2	TRBJ1-2	TRBD1	-
TGTGCCAGCAGCTCCCCCCCCCGGGAAAAACTGTTTTTT	CASSSPPREKLFF	TRBV5-6	TRBJ1-4	-	-
TGTGCCAGCAGTTTATTTGGGACAGGGGGTGTCAATTCACCCCTCCACTTT	CASSLFGTGGVNSPLHF	TRBV27	TRBJ1-6	TRBD1	-
TGTGCCAGCTCCCCCGGGGGGGAGTTTAATTCACCCCTCCACTTT	CASSPGGEFNSPLHF	TRBV2	TRBJ1-6	-	-
TGTGCCAGCAGGGCAGTGAATCAGCCCCAGCATTTT	CASRAVNQPQHF	TRBV27	TRBJ1-5	-	-
TGTGCCAGCAGCTCCGACAGGCTCACTGAAGCTTTCTTT	CASSSDRLTEAFF	TRBV5-8	TRBJ1-1	-	few
TGTGCCAGCAGTCCGACACACTCTGGAAACACCATATATTTT	CASSPTHSGNTIYF	TRBV6-5	TRBJ1-3	-	-
TGTGCCAGCAGTGTATCAGGGGGCGTTTATGGCTACACCTTC	CASSVSGGVYGYTF	TRBV6-6	TRBJ1-2	TRBD1	once
TGCAGCGTTGCCCCAAGAGCGGGGGAAAAACTGTTTTTT	CSVAPRAGEKLFF	TRBV29-1	TRBJ1-4	-	once
TGTGCCAGCAATGGGGGGGGTGGGGGGAACACTGAAGCTTTCTTT	CASNGGGGGNTEAFF	TRBV9	TRBJ1-1	-	-
TGCGCCAGCAGCCCGACTAGCGGGGGAACCTACAATGAGCAGTTCTTC	CASSPTSGGTYNEQFF	TRBV4-1	TRBJ2-1	TRBD2	-
TGTGCCAGCAGTCCGCGCGGGACAGGGAACACTGAAGCTTTCTTT	CASSPRGTGNTEAFF	TRBV28	TRBJ1-1	TRBD1	-
TGCGCCAGCAGCCAAGATCCGACAGGGGTTAATGAAAAACTGTTTTTT	CASSQDPTGVNEKLFF	TRBV4-3	TRBJ1-4	TRBD1	-
TGTGCCAGCAGCCAGGGGCCCAATGAGCAGTTCTTC	CASSQGPNEQFF	TRBV7-9	TRBJ2-1	-	-
TGTGCCAGCACCACCGGACTGAGCAATCAGCCCCAGCATTTT	CASTTGLSNQPQHF	TRBV28	TRBJ1-5	-	-
TGCGCCAGCAGCTTGAATAGCGGGGACTACGAGCAGTACTTC	CASSLNSGDYEQYF	TRBV5-1	TRBJ2-7	TRBD2	few
TGTGCCATCAGTGCCTCGGATGGGAGCAAAAACATTCAGTACTTC	CAISASDGSKNIQYF	TRBV10-3	TRBJ2-4	-	-
TGTGCCAGCAGCGATAGGGACTTCACAGATACGCAGTATTTT	CASSDRDFTDTQYF	TRBV7-3	TRBJ2-3	-	-
TGTGCCAGCAGCACGGGGGCGGGGGGGCTGGAGACCCAGTACTTC	CASSTGAGGLETQYF	TRBV7-9	TRBJ2-5	TRBD2	-
TGCGCCACACATCCGGGACAGGGGGCCTACGAGCAGTACTTC	CATHPGQGAYEQYF	TRBV5-1	TRBJ2-7	TRBD1	-
TGTGCCAGCAGCGTAGGCACAGGGAGAGAGCGGGGGTACCAGAGCTCCTACAATGAGCAGTTCTTC	CASSVGTGRERGYQSSYNEQFF	TRBV9	TRBJ2-1	TRBD2	once
TGTGCCAGCAGCTTACGTTACAGGGGCTCTGGAAACACCATATATTTT	CASSLRYRGSGNTIYF	TRBV7-6	TRBJ1-3	TRBD1	few
TGTGCCAGTAAAAAGACAGTTAACACTGAAGCTTTCTTT	CASKKTVNTEAFF	TRBV19	TRBJ1-1	-	-
TGCGCCAGCAGCTTTGCCGGGGGTCACGAGACCCAGTACTTC	CASSFAGGHETQYF	TRBV5-1	TRBJ2-5	-	-
TGCAGCGTTGGGGGGGACAGGGTGAGCGGGGAGCTGTTTTTT	CSVGGDRVSGELFF	TRBV29-1	TRBJ2-2	TRBD1	-
TGTGCCACCAGCAGAGGGATTGGACAGGGGGTCGATGCCGATGGCTACACCTTC	CATSRGIGQGVDADGYTF	TRBV15	TRBJ1-2	TRBD1	-
TGTGCCAGCAGTCCCCGGGGGATCTCGGATCAGCCCCAGCATTTT	CASSPRGISDQPQHF	TRBV2	TRBJ1-5	-	few
TGTGCCAGCTCACCTCAGGGAAACACTGAAGCTTTCTTT	CASSPQGNTEAFF	TRBV18	TRBJ1-1	-	-
TGTGCCAGCAGCCCACAGGGGGTCGTTTCACCCCTCCACTTT	CASSPQGVVSPLHF	TRBV7-2	TRBJ1-6	TRBD1	once
TGTGCCAGCACATATTTACAGGGAGCCGGGGAGCTGTTTTTT	CASTYLQGAGELFF	TRBV2	TRBJ2-2	-	-
TGTGCCACCAGCAGAGATCAGGCGAGAAAAGGCGGGGGTTACAATGAGCAGTTCTTC	CATSRDQARKGGGYNEQFF	TRBV15	TRBJ2-1	TRBD2	-
TGTGCCAGTAGTATCCCCAGGATCCTTGGCAATGAGCAGTTCTTC	CASSIPRILGNEQFF	TRBV19	TRBJ2-1	-	-
TGTGCCAGCAGCCAATCCTTAGACAATTACTATGGCTACACCTTC	CASSQSLDNYYGYTF	TRBV11-2	TRBJ1-2	-	once